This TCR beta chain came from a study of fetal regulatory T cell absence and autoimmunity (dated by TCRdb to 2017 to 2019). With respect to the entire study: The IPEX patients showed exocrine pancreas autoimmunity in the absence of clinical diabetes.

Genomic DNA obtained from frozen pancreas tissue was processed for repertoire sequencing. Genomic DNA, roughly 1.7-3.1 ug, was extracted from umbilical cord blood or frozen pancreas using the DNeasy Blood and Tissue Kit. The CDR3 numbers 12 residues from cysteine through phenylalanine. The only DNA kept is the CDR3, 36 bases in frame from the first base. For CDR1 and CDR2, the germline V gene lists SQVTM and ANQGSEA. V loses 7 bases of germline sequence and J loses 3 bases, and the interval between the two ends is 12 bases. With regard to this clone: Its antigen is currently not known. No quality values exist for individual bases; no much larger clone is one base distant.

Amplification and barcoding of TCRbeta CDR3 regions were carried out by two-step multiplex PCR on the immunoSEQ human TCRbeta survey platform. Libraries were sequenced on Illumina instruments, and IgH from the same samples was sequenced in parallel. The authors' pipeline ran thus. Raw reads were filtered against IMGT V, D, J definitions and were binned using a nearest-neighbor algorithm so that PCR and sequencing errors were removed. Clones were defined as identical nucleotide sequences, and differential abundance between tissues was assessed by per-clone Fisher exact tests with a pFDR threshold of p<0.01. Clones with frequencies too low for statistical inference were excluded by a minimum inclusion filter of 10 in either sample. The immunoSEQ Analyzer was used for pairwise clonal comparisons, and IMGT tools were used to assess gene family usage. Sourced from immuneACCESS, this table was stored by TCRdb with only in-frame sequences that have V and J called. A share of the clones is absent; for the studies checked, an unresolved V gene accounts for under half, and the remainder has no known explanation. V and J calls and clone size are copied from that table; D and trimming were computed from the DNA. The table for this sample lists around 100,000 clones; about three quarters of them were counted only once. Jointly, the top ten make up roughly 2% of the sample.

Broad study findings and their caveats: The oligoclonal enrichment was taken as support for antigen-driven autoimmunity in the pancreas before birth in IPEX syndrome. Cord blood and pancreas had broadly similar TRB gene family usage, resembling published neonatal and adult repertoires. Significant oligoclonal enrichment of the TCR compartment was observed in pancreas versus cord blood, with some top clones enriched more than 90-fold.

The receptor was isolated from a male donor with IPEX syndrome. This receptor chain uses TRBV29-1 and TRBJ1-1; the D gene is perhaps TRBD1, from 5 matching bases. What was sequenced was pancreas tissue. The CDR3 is CSAGRGDTEAFF. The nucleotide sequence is TGCAGCGCCGGGCGAGGGGACACTGAAGCTTTCTTT.